This T cell receptor beta chain emerged from a study of yellow fever vaccine responses in identical twins. Using its own MiXCR run on the RT-PCR reads, TCRdb lists one record per CDR3 protein. The top ten hold approximately 8% of the sample, which has over 15,000 distinct CDR3 sequences, roughly three fifths seen once. This clonotype was picked up a small number of times. Its antigen is not known. Broader study findings: It has been reported that, in twins, the vaccine T cell response seemed partly convergent and partly personalized.

CDR3 length: 15 amino acids. V gave up 3 bases and J gave up 7 bases; unmatched junction bases: 6. Germline V gene lookup returns CDR1 MNHEY and CDR2 SVGAGI. Material: T cells from blood (PBMCs), unsorted or a sorted subset (not recorded which), obtained before or after yellow fever vaccination (not recorded which). The chain employs TRBV6-5 and TRBJ2-1, with 10 bases matching TRBD1. The receptor's source is a woman younger than 35 who received the yellow fever vaccine. This CDR3 reads CASSYGTGDVNEQFF. In DNA, the CDR3 is TGTGCCAGCAGTTATGGGACAGGGGATGTAAATGAGCAGTTCTTC.